These T cell receptor beta chains were read from a single sample in a study of regulatory T cells in long-lasting Graves disease. Using its own MiXCR run on the multiplex PCR reads, TCRdb lists one record per CDR3 protein. Of fewer than 550,000 distinct CDR3 sequences detected, roughly 17% appear once; the ten largest clones hold about a quarter. Another study also made use of these data, one on T cells in Graves' hyperthyroidism and ophthalmopathy.

The starting material was peripheral blood mononuclear cells (PBMCs), obtained at new diagnosis, from a patient treated with antithyroid drugs. The receptors were gathered from a woman aged 18-29 years with Graves disease. Both conserved end residues are part of each CDR3. A D gene is named only where the DNA matches it firmly. Rows may omit the clone size; those that give it use once, few, many or a size class.

d_gene: TRBD1
v_gene: TRBV5-1
abundance: .
j_gene: TRBJ2-7
CDR3nt: TGCGCCAGCAGCACAGGACAGGGTGCCTACGAGCAGTACTTC
CDR3aa: CASSTGQGAYEQYF

d_gene: TRBD2
v_gene: TRBV20-1
abundance: few
j_gene: TRBJ2-1
CDR3nt: TGCAGTGCTCCGGGACTAAAATCAAATGAGCAGTTCTTC
CDR3aa: CSAPGLKSNEQFF

d_gene: .
v_gene: TRBV12-3/TRBV12-4
abundance: many
j_gene: TRBJ2-1
CDR3nt: TGTGCCAGCACTCCTCGGGGGTATCACAATAATGAGCAGTTCTTC
CDR3aa: CASTPRGYHNNEQFF

d_gene: TRBD2
v_gene: TRBV19
abundance: .
j_gene: TRBJ2-7
CDR3nt: TGTGCCAGTAGGGAGGGACTACCGAACTACGAGCAGTACTTC
CDR3aa: CASREGLPNYEQYF

d_gene: .
v_gene: TRBV27
abundance: .
j_gene: TRBJ2-3
CDR3nt: TGTGCCAGCAGCTCGTGGGCGGCCGAGGGGACAGATACGCAGTATTTT
CDR3aa: CASSSWAAEGTDTQYF

d_gene: .
v_gene: TRBV12-3/TRBV12-4
abundance: .
j_gene: TRBJ2-1
CDR3nt: TGTGCCAGCAGTTTCAGGCAGGGGAGGGTCCATGAGCAGTCCTTC
CDR3aa: CASSFRQGRVHEQSF

d_gene: .
v_gene: TRBV24-1
abundance: few
j_gene: TRBJ2-7
CDR3nt: TGTGCCACCAGTGATTCGTGGACAAGCGAGCAGTACTTC
CDR3aa: CATSDSWTSEQYF

d_gene: .
v_gene: TRBV3-1
abundance: .
j_gene: TRBJ2-1
CDR3nt: TGTGCCAGCAGCCACCCATCCATCGTCTCCTACAATGAGCAGTTCTTC
CDR3aa: CASSHPSIVSYNEQFF

d_gene: TRBD2
v_gene: TRBV20-1
abundance: few
j_gene: TRBJ2-5
CDR3nt: TGCAGTGCTAGGAGAGGGCCAGCGGGATCGGAGACCCAGTACTTC
CDR3aa: CSARRGPAGSETQYF

d_gene: TRBD2
v_gene: TRBV27
abundance: many
j_gene: TRBJ2-1
CDR3nt: TGTGCCAGCAGTGTAGCGGGGAGAGCGTATGAGCAGTTCTTC
CDR3aa: CASSVAGRAYEQFF

d_gene: .
v_gene: TRBV28
abundance: few
j_gene: TRBJ1-5
CDR3nt: TGTGCCAGTAATCAGCCCCAGCATTTT
CDR3aa: CASNQPQHF

d_gene: .
v_gene: TRBV6-2/TRBV6-3
abundance: .
j_gene: TRBJ2-2
CDR3nt: TGTGCCAGCAGGGGCAGCCAAAGTAACACCGGGGAGCTGTTTTTT
CDR3aa: CASRGSQSNTGELFF

d_gene: .
v_gene: TRBV29-1
abundance: few
j_gene: TRBJ1-1
CDR3nt: TGCAGCTCGAACGACTCGGGGGAGGGGCCCGAAGCTTTCTTT
CDR3aa: CSSNDSGEGPEAFF

d_gene: .
v_gene: TRBV11-2
abundance: .
j_gene: TRBJ2-7
CDR3nt: TGTGCCAGCAGCTTAGATGCGACAGGCGGCGAGCAGTACTTC
CDR3aa: CASSLDATGGEQYF

d_gene: .
v_gene: TRBV28
abundance: few
j_gene: TRBJ2-1
CDR3nt: TGTGCCAGCAGGGGGGGGGGCAACAATGAGCAGTTCTTC
CDR3aa: CASRGGGNNEQFF

d_gene: .
v_gene: TRBV28
abundance: many
j_gene: TRBJ2-7
CDR3nt: TGTGCCAGCAGCACCCCCGTAGGTGGGACCTACGAGCAGTACTTC
CDR3aa: CASSTPVGGTYEQYF

d_gene: .
v_gene: TRBV6-1
abundance: .
j_gene: TRBJ2-7
CDR3nt: TGTGCCAGCAGCCAATACTACGGCTCCTACGAGCAGTACTTC
CDR3aa: CASSQYYGSYEQYF

d_gene: .
v_gene: TRBV2
abundance: many
j_gene: TRBJ2-2
CDR3nt: TGTGCCAGCAATAACGACATACCCACCGGGGAGCTGTTTTTT
CDR3aa: CASNNDIPTGELFF

d_gene: .
v_gene: TRBV18
abundance: few
j_gene: TRBJ1-6
CDR3nt: TGTGCCAGCTCACCAATCGGGCCAACCAGCTCCTATAATTCACCCCTCCACTTT
CDR3aa: CASSPIGPTSSYNSPLHF

d_gene: TRBD1
v_gene: TRBV30
abundance: .
j_gene: TRBJ2-7
CDR3nt: TGTGCCTGGAGTGTAAACAGGGGGAACTACGAGCAGTACTTC
CDR3aa: CAWSVNRGNYEQYF

d_gene: .
v_gene: TRBV2
abundance: many
j_gene: TRBJ2-7
CDR3nt: TGTGCCAGCAGTGATGACGAGCAGTACTTC
CDR3aa: CASSDDEQYF

d_gene: TRBD2
v_gene: TRBV7-6
abundance: .
j_gene: TRBJ2-4
CDR3nt: TGTGCCAGCAGCTTAGTAGCGGGGGCCTTAAACATTCAGTACTTC
CDR3aa: CASSLVAGALNIQYF

d_gene: .
v_gene: TRBV28
abundance: few
j_gene: TRBJ2-7
CDR3nt: TGTGCCAGCAGTTCTTTTAACTACGAGCAGTGCTTC
CDR3aa: CASSSFNYEQCF

d_gene: TRBD2
v_gene: TRBV10-1
abundance: few
j_gene: TRBJ2-7
CDR3nt: TGCGCCAGCAGATCACGGACTAGCGGGAGGGCTTATTTATCCTACGAGCAGTACTTC
CDR3aa: CASRSRTSGRAYLSYEQYF

d_gene: TRBD2
v_gene: TRBV6-1
abundance: many
j_gene: TRBJ2-1
CDR3nt: TGTGCCAGCTCGGGGCTAGCGGGAGACTATGAGCAGTTCTTC
CDR3aa: CASSGLAGDYEQFF

d_gene: .
v_gene: TRBV11-1
abundance: .
j_gene: TRBJ1-1
CDR3nt: TGTGCCAGCAGCGCAACACTTAACACTGAAGCTTTCTTT
CDR3aa: CASSATLNTEAFF

d_gene: .
v_gene: TRBV7-3
abundance: few
j_gene: TRBJ2-3
CDR3nt: TGTGCCAGCAGACGCTTTAGTGGGACAGATACGCAGTATTTT
CDR3aa: CASRRFSGTDTQYF

d_gene: .
v_gene: TRBV24-1
abundance: .
j_gene: TRBJ2-7
CDR3nt: TGTGCCACCAGTGATGCATACTACGAGCAGTACTTC
CDR3aa: CATSDAYYEQYF

d_gene: .
v_gene: TRBV27
abundance: many
j_gene: TRBJ2-1
CDR3nt: TGTGCCAGCAGTTTTGCGGGGCGCCCTTACAATGAGCAGTTCTTC
CDR3aa: CASSFAGRPYNEQFF

d_gene: .
v_gene: TRBV25-1
abundance: few
j_gene: TRBJ1-1
CDR3nt: TGTGCCAGCAGTGATCCTGGCACTGAAGCTTTCTTT
CDR3aa: CASSDPGTEAFF

d_gene: TRBD1
v_gene: TRBV7-9
abundance: many
j_gene: TRBJ2-7
CDR3nt: TGTGCCAGCAGCAACCCGGACAGGGTTTACGAGCAGTACTTC
CDR3aa: CASSNPDRVYEQYF

d_gene: .
v_gene: TRBV10-3
abundance: .
j_gene: TRBJ2-2
CDR3nt: TGTGCCATCACTCCCGGGACCGGGGAGCTGTTTTTT
CDR3aa: CAITPGTGELFF

d_gene: TRBD2
v_gene: TRBV28
abundance: many
j_gene: TRBJ2-7
CDR3nt: TGTGCCAGCAGTTCAAATCTAGCGGGAGGTCCCCTAGGAGCCTACGAGCAGTACTTC
CDR3aa: CASSSNLAGGPLGAYEQYF

d_gene: .
v_gene: TRBV5-1
abundance: few
j_gene: TRBJ2-2
CDR3nt: TGCGCCAGCACTAGGACCGGGGAGCTGTTTTTT
CDR3aa: CASTRTGELFF

d_gene: .
v_gene: TRBV7-2
abundance: few
j_gene: TRBJ1-1
CDR3nt: TGTGCCAGCAGCTTAGCCCCAACAGGGAGCGCTGAAGCTTTCTTT
CDR3aa: CASSLAPTGSAEAFF

d_gene: .
v_gene: TRBV7-9
abundance: many
j_gene: TRBJ1-1
CDR3nt: TGTGCCAGCAGCTCCAATCAGAGGGGAGGGGTGGACACTGAAGCTTTCTTT
CDR3aa: CASSSNQRGGVDTEAFF

d_gene: TRBD2
v_gene: TRBV11-2
abundance: .
j_gene: TRBJ2-2
CDR3nt: TGTGCCAGCAGCCTGAGACTAGCGCTGAAGTTCACCGGGGAGCTGTTTTTT
CDR3aa: CASSLRLALKFTGELFF

d_gene: TRBD1
v_gene: TRBV5-1
abundance: .
j_gene: TRBJ1-5
CDR3nt: TGCGCCAGCAGCTTAACCGCAGGGGGACGGCTCCTTGCATTT
CDR3aa: CASSLTAGGRLLAF

d_gene: TRBD1
v_gene: TRBV19
abundance: few
j_gene: TRBJ2-1
CDR3nt: TGTGCCAGTAGTCGACAGGGAGTAGGAGTCTATGAGCAGTTCTTC
CDR3aa: CASSRQGVGVYEQFF

d_gene: .
v_gene: TRBV6-1
abundance: many
j_gene: TRBJ2-7
CDR3nt: TGTGCCAGCAGGTTGGCGGCGGTCGAGCAGTACTTC
CDR3aa: CASRLAAVEQYF

d_gene: .
v_gene: TRBV28
abundance: many
j_gene: TRBJ2-1
CDR3nt: TGTGCCAGCAGTCCTAGTAAGTCCTACAATGAGCAGTTCTTC
CDR3aa: CASSPSKSYNEQFF

d_gene: TRBD2
v_gene: TRBV28
abundance: few
j_gene: TRBJ2-2
CDR3nt: TGTGCCAGTCGACTAGCGGGAGGAGGGGCCGGGGAGCTGTTTTTT
CDR3aa: CASRLAGGGAGELFF

d_gene: TRBD2
v_gene: TRBV30
abundance: many
j_gene: TRBJ2-5
CDR3nt: TGTGCCTGGAGTGTACTAAGCGGGAGTTTCGAGACCCAGTACTTC
CDR3aa: CAWSVLSGSFETQYF

d_gene: TRBD1
v_gene: TRBV5-1
abundance: many
j_gene: TRBJ2-3
CDR3nt: TGCGCCAGCAGCGCGCGCCCAAGTGGGACAGGGTCCACAGATACGCAGTATTTT
CDR3aa: CASSARPSGTGSTDTQYF

d_gene: TRBD2
v_gene: TRBV7-7
abundance: .
j_gene: TRBJ2-2
CDR3nt: TGTGCTAGCACCCCAGGACCTAGCGGGAGGGCCTATTACACCGGGGAGCTGTTTTTT
CDR3aa: CASTPGPSGRAYYTGELFF

d_gene: TRBD2
v_gene: TRBV29-1
abundance: many
j_gene: TRBJ2-7
CDR3nt: TGCAGCGTTCTGGGGGGGACCGAGCAGTACTTC
CDR3aa: CSVLGGTEQYF

d_gene: TRBD2
v_gene: TRBV2
abundance: many
j_gene: TRBJ2-7
CDR3nt: TGTGCCAGCAGCATAGCGGGAGGGCCGTTCGAGCAGTACTTC
CDR3aa: CASSIAGGPFEQYF

d_gene: TRBD2
v_gene: TRBV7-9
abundance: many
j_gene: TRBJ2-1
CDR3nt: TGTGCCAGCAGCTTAGTGGCGGGAGGAAGGAGGAATGAGCAGTTCTTC
CDR3aa: CASSLVAGGRRNEQFF

d_gene: TRBD2
v_gene: TRBV28
abundance: few
j_gene: TRBJ2-3
CDR3nt: TGTGCCAGCAGTTCCCTCCGGACTAGCGGAACAGATACGCAGTATTTT
CDR3aa: CASSSLRTSGTDTQYF

d_gene: .
v_gene: TRBV20-1
abundance: many
j_gene: TRBJ2-3
CDR3nt: TGCAGTGCTACCCCCCTAGACGGGAGTGCAGATACGCAGTATTTT
CDR3aa: CSATPLDGSADTQYF

d_gene: .
v_gene: TRBV28
abundance: .
j_gene: TRBJ2-6
CDR3nt: TGTGCCAGCAATCCCTCCTGGGCCAACGTCCTGACTTTC
CDR3aa: CASNPSWANVLTF

d_gene: .
v_gene: TRBV20-1
abundance: few
j_gene: TRBJ1-1
CDR3nt: TGCAGACCAAGACAGGCCTGGGGCACTGAAGCTTTCTTT
CDR3aa: CRPRQAWGTEAFF

d_gene: .
v_gene: TRBV7-2
abundance: few
j_gene: TRBJ1-4
CDR3nt: TGTGCCAGCAGCTTAGGTGGTTGGGGTGAAAAACTGTTTTTT
CDR3aa: CASSLGGWGEKLFF

d_gene: .
v_gene: TRBV4-1
abundance: .
j_gene: TRBJ1-1
CDR3nt: TGCGCCAGCAGCCAAGCTCCCCTCAGGGGAACTGAAGCTTTCTTT
CDR3aa: CASSQAPLRGTEAFF

d_gene: .
v_gene: TRBV6-5
abundance: .
j_gene: TRBJ2-7
CDR3nt: TGTGCCAGCAGTTATACCCTTTATGAGATCTACGAGCAGTACTTC
CDR3aa: CASSYTLYEIYEQYF

d_gene: TRBD2
v_gene: TRBV20-1
abundance: few
j_gene: TRBJ2-3
CDR3nt: TGCAGTTCAATAGCGGGAGTAGGGGCTACAGATACGCAGTATTTT
CDR3aa: CSSIAGVGATDTQYF